This T cell receptor (beta chain) was identified during a study of CD8+ T cells in alopecia areata. Study background: Each day, treated patients took oral tofacitinib twice, at 5 to 10 mg per dose.

cDNA prepared by RNA extraction and subsequent reverse transcription served as the template for sequencing. Sequencing used immunoSEQ multiplex PCR; TCRdb keeps in-frame clones, though not all of them. The sample has around 120,000 clones, around 63% seen once. To note about this clone: Other DNA sequences in this specimen translate into the identical CDR3.

Treatment defined: oral pan-JAK inhibitor, 5-10 mg twice daily. CDR1 and CDR2 (germline): GTSNPN, SVGIG (reference sequence). CDR3 length: 11 amino acids. V lost 3 bases and J lost 5, with 7 bases in between. The receptor comes from a human donor with alopecia areata. The chain joins TRBV30 to TRBJ1-2; D is unclear. The sample here was CD4+ T cells sorted from blood, taken at week 4, from a patient treated with tofacitinib. DNA for the CDR3: TGTGCCTGGAGCCTTAGGTATGGCTACACCTTC. It is translated as CAWSLRYGYTF.